The T cell receptor beta chain under discussion was sequenced for a study of blood T cell repertoires in COVID-19. The repertoire was sequenced with immunoSEQ multiplex PCR; TCRdb's copy has only in-frame clones and lacks some. Among about 200,000 clones listed, 88% were seen once. From germline, CDR1 is LNHDA and CDR2 SQIVND (reference sequence). The CDR3 extends over 14 amino acids. Trimming stripped 6 bases from V and 0 bases from J, with 9 bases between. The clonotype comes from a man aged 18 to 29 with active or convalescent COVID-19. Sample: peripheral blood. V usage is TRBV19 and J usage is TRBJ1-5, with unresolved D. The CDR3, as DNA: TGTGCCAGTAGAGCCCACGTTAGCAATCAGCCCCAGCATTTT. It encodes CASRAHVSNQPQHF.